The 18 T cell receptor beta chains below were found in one sample sequenced in a study of T cell responses to AZD1222 COVID-19 vaccine. Only in-frame clones appear in the TCRdb table, and some are missing; sequencing was by immunoSEQ multiplex PCR. The profile shows 50,000 to 75,000 clones, roughly 89% of them singletons. The input for sequencing was peripheral blood, taken 28 days after the second AZD1222 dose. The source of these receptors is an adult who received the AZD1222 COVID-19 vaccine.

The chain links TRBV7-2 to TRBJ2-5; TRBD2 matches 10 bases. Germline assignment: CDR1 SGHTA and CDR2 FQGNSA. This CDR3 is built from 15 residues. The ends lost 4 bases at V and 4 bases at J; junction bases unmatched: 6. DNA for the CDR3: TGTGCCAGCAGCTCCCGGACTAGCGGAGGAGAGACCCAGTACTTC. It codes for CASSSRTSGGETQYF.

The V call is TRBV27, the J call TRBJ2-2, with 7 bases that match TRBD2. CDR1 is MNHEY and CDR2 is SMNVEV in the germline V gene (reference sequence). This CDR3 is 16 amino acids long. The V and J ends lost 7 bases and 3 bases, in that order; junction bases with no gene match: 11. CDR3 loop: CASTRRGEWDTGELFF. The CDR3 DNA follows: TGTGCCAGCACTCGTCGGGGGGAGTGGGACACCGGGGAGCTGTTTTTT.

The rearrangement links TRBV5-1 to TRBJ2-7; unclear D gene. Germline CDR1 is SGHRS and CDR2 is YFSETQ. V lost 4 bases and J lost 2, with 7 bases in between. The length of the CDR3 is 12 residues. CDR3 DNA: TGCGCCAGCAGCGAAGGAACCTACGAGCAGTACTTC. Its translation is CASSEGTYEQYF.

The chain joins TRBV11-2 to TRBJ1-2; maybe TRBD1 (6 bases). Per the germline V gene, CDR1 is SGHAT and CDR2 is FQNNGV. V dropped 5 bases and J dropped 4 bases, with 20 bases sitting between them. CDR3 length equals 16 residues. CDR3 in DNA: TGTGCCAGCAGCACACATAACAGGGCTCGGGGCTATGGCTACACCTTC. It specifies CASSTHNRARGYGYTF.

The CDR3 sequence: CASRLQGIVSTEAFF. CDR3 nucleotides: TGTGCCAGCAGACTACAGGGAATTGTGAGCACTGAAGCTTTCTTT. The rearrangement joins TRBV7-2 to TRBJ1-1; D may be TRBD1 (6 bases). V was trimmed by 6 bases and J by 4 bases, leaving 18 bases between them. The germline V gene has CDR1 SGHTA and CDR2 FQGNSA. This CDR3 has 15 amino acids.

This rearrangement joins TRBV10-1 to TRBJ2-1; 10 nucleotides match TRBD2. The CDR3 covers 18 residues. V lost 3 bases to trimming and J lost 2 bases; unmatched junction nucleotides: 10. CDR1 is WNHNN, CDR2 SYGVQD, per germline (reference sequence). The CDR3: CASSDRLAGAGTYNEQFF. In nucleotides, the CDR3 is TGCGCCAGCAGTGATCGCCTAGCGGGAGCGGGGACCTACAATGAGCAGTTCTTC.

The rearrangement links TRBV18 to TRBJ1-1; 9 bases match TRBD1. This CDR3 has 15 residues. J was trimmed by 4 bases and V by 2 bases; bases with no gene match: 5. In germline, CDR1 is KGHSH, CDR2 LQKENI. In DNA form, the CDR3 reads TGTGCCAGCTCACCATCACAGGGGGCCGTCACTGAAGCTTTCTTT. It specifies CASSPSQGAVTEAFF.

The gene calls are TRBV19 and TRBJ1-4, with D possibly TRBD1 on 6 matching bases. The germline gives CDR1 LNHDA, CDR2 SQIVND (reference sequence). The CDR3 has 14 residues. Between the trimmed V and J ends, which lost 4 bases and 5 bases, there was a span of 11 bases. The CDR3 protein is CASSNGQKNEKLFF. CDR3 DNA sequence: TGTGCCAGTAGTAACGGACAGAAAAATGAAAAACTGTTTTTT.

This clone was counted only a few times. This chain links TRBV7-9 with TRBJ1-2; a possible D gene is TRBD1 (6 bases). V was pared by 5 bases and J by 2 bases, with 9 bases between. CDR1 is SEHNR, CDR2 FQNEAQ, per germline (reference sequence). The CDR3 is made up of 13 amino acids. The CDR3 reads CASSRGLNYGYTF. Written as DNA, the CDR3 is TGTGCCAGCAGCCGGGGGCTCAACTATGGCTACACCTTC. The variable domain in full, completed from reference TRBV7-9 and TRBJ1-2, reads DTGVSQNPRHKITKRGQNVTFRCDPISEHNRLYWYRQTLGQGPEFLTYFQNEAQLEKSRLLSDRFSAERPKGSFSTLEIQRTEQGDSAMYLCASSRGLNYGYTFGSGTRLTVV.

The chain uses TRBV4-1 and TRBJ1-6; no clear D gene. The germline V gene encodes CDR1 MGHRA and CDR2 YSYEKL. This CDR3 comprises 19 residues. V was clipped by 0 bases and J by 5 bases, with 20 bases between them. CDR3 loop: CASSQERWVGETNNSPLHF. The CDR3 coding sequence is TGCGCCAGCAGCCAAGAACGGTGGGTGGGTGAAACTAATAATTCACCCCTCCACTTT.

The V and J genes are TRBV6-5 and TRBJ2-7; 7 bases line up with TRBD1. CDR3 size: 13 residues. CDR1 is MNHEY, CDR2 SVGAGI, per germline. J gave up 3 bases and V 6 bases, and 5 bases lay outside the gene matches. The CDR3, as DNA: TGTGCCAGCAGGCCCCGGGACAGCTACGAGCAGTACTTC. This encodes CASRPRDSYEQYF.

This clone came up a few times. The V and J genes are TRBV25-1 and TRBJ1-2, with a weak D call TRBD1 (6 bases). This CDR3 comprises 14 residues. Germline V gene data show CDR1 as MGHDK and CDR2 as SYGVNS. Trimming stripped 4 bases from V and 8 bases from J, with 17 bases between. This CDR3 reads CASSATGRWVGYTF. CDR3 nucleotide sequence: TGTGCCAGCAGTGCCACAGGGCGGTGGGTCGGCTACACCTTC.

This chain joins TRBV6-5 and TRBJ2-7, with TRBD1 identical over 7 bases. J was trimmed by 2 bases and V by 8 bases; bases with no gene match: 3. This CDR3 is 12 amino acids long. The V gene's germline CDR1 is MNHEY and CDR2 SVGAGI. CDR3: CASRDSPYEQYF. The CDR3 DNA sequence: TGTGCCAGCCGGGACAGTCCCTACGAGCAGTACTTC.

The chain recombines TRBV18 with TRBJ1-2, with D unclear. Trimming left V 3 bases short and J 3 bases short, with 11 bases between. The CDR3 has 14 amino acids. Germline lookup yields CDR1 KGHSH and CDR2 LQKENI. The CDR3 loop is CASSPPRTYYGYTF. CDR3 nucleotide sequence: TGTGCCAGCTCACCCCCGCGGACTTACTATGGCTACACCTTC.

The chain carries TRBV11-2 and TRBJ2-7, with a tentative D call TRBD1 (6 bases). The germline gives CDR1 SGHAT, CDR2 FQNNGV. This CDR3 spans 15 amino acids. V was trimmed by 5 bases and J by 4 bases, leaving 18 bases between them. The CDR3 here is CASSRKQGWVYEQYF. DNA of the CDR3: TGTGCCAGCAGCCGCAAACAGGGTTGGGTTTACGAGCAGTACTTC.

The rearrangement uses TRBV9 and TRBJ1-1; a weak D match, TRBD1 (5 bases). Between the trimmed V and J ends, which lost 4 bases and 5 bases, there was a span of 18 bases. CDR1 is SGDLS, CDR2 YYNGEE, per germline. There are 15 residues in the CDR3. The CDR3 DNA follows: TGTGCCAGCAGCACACCATATGGGGGAGGTACTGAAGCTTTCTTT. This translates into CASSTPYGGGTEAFF.

This chain connects TRBV10-3 to TRBJ1-4, with no clear D. Trimming cost V 7 bases and J 0 bases, with 6 bases left between them. CDR1 and CDR2 (germline): ENHRY, SYGVKD. This CDR3 has 13 residues. CDR3 protein: CAIKPATNEKLFF. For the CDR3, the DNA is TGTGCCATCAAACCCGCAACTAATGAAAAACTGTTTTTT.

The chain is built from TRBV5-7 and TRBJ2-1, with 11 bases aligning to TRBD2. TRBV5-7 is filed as an ORF, its function uncertain. The CDR3 contains 18 residues. V trimming: 2 bases; J trimming: 1 base; junction bases outside the gene matches: 8. The CDR3 coding sequence is TGTGCCAGCAGCTTCCGGACTAGCGGGTTGGGGTCCTACAATGAGCAGTTCTTC. Its translation: CASSFRTSGLGSYNEQFF.